The rows below give T cell receptor beta chains drawn from one sample of a study of T cell responses to AZD1222 COVID-19 vaccine. TCRdb's table, derived via immunoSEQ multiplex PCR, lists solely in-frame clones and lacks some. Altogether 120,000 to 150,000 clones are present, about 90% being singletons, with the ten largest covering approximately 3%. This specimen consisted of peripheral blood, obtained on day 0 of MenACWY control vaccination. These receptors were obtained from an adult in good health. Each CDR3 is given with its conserved first and last residue. Each record gives: clone size, V gene, J gene, D gene, CDR3 protein, CDR3 DNA. A D gene is named only where the DNA matches it firmly. Rows give clone size only sometimes, using once, few, many, or a class for an expanded clone.

>NA|TRBV27|TRBJ2-2|NA
CASSFMGTGELFF
TGTGCCAGCAGTTTCATGGGCACCGGGGAGCTGTTTTTT
>once|TRBV6-5|TRBJ1-1|NA
CASSPPGVQTFF
TGTGCCAGCAGCCCCCCGGGTGTTCAAACTTTCTTT
>NA|TRBV5-1|TRBJ2-5|NA
CASSSGWEPEETQYF
TGCGCCAGCAGCTCCGGGTGGGAGCCGGAAGAGACCCAGTACTTC
>once|TRBV29-1|TRBJ1-1|NA
CSVENSPVGTEAFF
TGCAGCGTTGAAAACAGCCCGGTGGGCACTGAAGCTTTCTTT
>NA|TRBV30|TRBJ2-2|NA
CAWSVSLEWGELFF
TGTGCCTGGAGTGTAAGCCTTGAGTGGGGGGAGCTGTTTTTT
>NA|TRBV21-1|TRBJ1-6|NA
CASSSYNSPLHF
TGTGCCAGCTCCTCGTATAATTCACCCCTCCACTTT
>few|TRBV27|TRBJ1-6|NA
CASSLNRANPNSPLHF
TGTGCCAGCAGTTTGAACAGGGCCAATCCTAATTCACCCCTCCACTTT
>NA|TRBV28|TRBJ1-3|TRBD1
CASSLTGGNTIYF
TGTGCCAGCAGTTTGACAGGGGGAAACACCATATATTTT
>NA|TRBV14|TRBJ1-2|TRBD1
CASSHGYMTGLNGYTF
TGTGCCAGCAGCCATGGTTATATGACAGGGTTGAATGGCTACACCTTC
>few|TRBV5-5|TRBJ2-1|NA
CASSQGGLNNEQFF
TGTGCCAGCAGCCAGGGGGGACTAAACAATGAGCAGTTCTTC
>NA|TRBV5-5|TRBJ1-5|TRBD1
CASSLGQGGQPQHF
TGTGCCAGCAGCCTCGGACAGGGGGGACAGCCCCAGCATTTT
>NA|TRBV10-1|TRBJ2-3|TRBD2
CASSSGSGVTDTQYF
TGCGCCAGCAGTAGCGGGAGTGGGGTCACAGATACGCAGTATTTT
>NA|TRBV7-2|TRBJ1-2|NA
CASSLDREGGYTF
TGTGCCAGCAGCTTAGACAGGGAGGGTGGCTACACCTTC
>NA|TRBV4-1|TRBJ1-1|NA
CASSQGRARGIRNTEAFF
TGCGCCAGCAGCCAGGGTAGGGCCCGGGGGATAAGGAACACTGAAGCTTTCTTT